The clone carrying this T cell receptor (beta chain) appeared a single time. This sample is drawn from a study of T cell clonotyping in hematopoietic cell transplantation. CDR1 SEHNR and CDR2 FQNEAQ come from the germline V gene (reference sequence). There are 13 residues in the CDR3. V was pared by 3 bases and J by 4 bases, with 7 bases between. Generated by immunoSEQ multiplex PCR, the TCRdb table keeps only in-frame clones and is missing some. The profile covers approximately 16,000 clones, with roughly 93% appearing a single time and approximately 2% taken by the ten largest. Time point noted: recipient sample about 28 days before transplant, after cytoreduction.

V usage is TRBV7-9 and J usage is TRBJ1-5; D possibly corresponds to TRBD1 (6 bases). The clonotype comes from a man younger than 35 with biphenotypic leukemia. Some clones in this sample may be carry-over from other donors' samples. The sequencing here drew on peripheral blood mononuclear cells, taken before stem cell transplant. This CDR3 is CASSLTGNQPQHF. The CDR3 bases are TGTGCCAGCAGCTTGACAGGTAATCAGCCCCAGCATTTT.